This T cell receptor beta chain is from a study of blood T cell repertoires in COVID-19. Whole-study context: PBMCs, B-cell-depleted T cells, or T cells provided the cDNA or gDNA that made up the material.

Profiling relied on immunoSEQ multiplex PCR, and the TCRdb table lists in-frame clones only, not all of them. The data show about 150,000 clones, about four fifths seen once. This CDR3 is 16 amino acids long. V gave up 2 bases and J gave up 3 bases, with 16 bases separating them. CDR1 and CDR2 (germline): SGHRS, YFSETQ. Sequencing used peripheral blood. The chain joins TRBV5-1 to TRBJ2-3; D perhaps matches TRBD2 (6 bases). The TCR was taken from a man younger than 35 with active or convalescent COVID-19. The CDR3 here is CASSFGEAAGTDTQYF. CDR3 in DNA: TGCGCCAGCAGCTTCGGGGAGGCCGCCGGGACAGATACGCAGTATTTT.